One sample yielded the 32 T cell receptor beta chains listed below, sequenced in a study of OX40 agonist ivuxolimab in advanced cancers. Library method: the immunoSEQ multiplex PCR assay. The immuneACCESS repertoire file appears here via TCRdb, limited to in-frame rearrangements. These files lack a portion of the clones; in checked studies, under half of the deficit traces to unresolved V genes, and the cause of the others is not known. The sample profile shows tens of thousands of clones; 80% of them were found once. Roughly 4.2% of the sample is held by the ten biggest clonotypes. Source: CD4+ or CD8+ T cells sorted from blood, taken in a trial of the OX40 agonist ivuxolimab. These receptors came from an adult with an advanced solid tumor such as melanoma, head and neck, liver or kidney cancer.

This chain joins TRBV4-3 and TRBJ1-2; D ambiguous. Germline V gives CDR1 LGHNA, CDR2 YSLEER. The CDR3 totals 15 residues. V was pared by 0 bases and J by 4 bases, with 12 bases between. CDR3 sequence (DNA): TGCGCCAGCAGCCAAGATCCTTCGGCAGCCTATGGCTACACCTTC. This encodes CASSQDPSAAYGYTF.

This rearrangement joins TRBV10-2 to TRBJ2-1; 14 bases fit TRBD2. CDR3 size: 15 residues. CDR1 is WSHSY, CDR2 SAAADI, per germline. The J segment lost 6 bases and the V segment lost 8 bases, leaving 6 bases of the junction unmatched. CDR3 protein: CASGLAGGKVNEQFF. The CDR3 nucleotides are TGCGCCAGCGGACTAGCGGGAGGAAAAGTCAATGAGCAGTTCTTC.

The rearrangement links TRBV5-1 to TRBJ2-1; a weak D match, TRBD1 (6 bases). CDR1 SGHRS and CDR2 YFSETQ come from the germline V gene. V was cut by 4 bases and J by 12 bases, with 17 bases left in between. CDR3 length equals 13 residues. The CDR3 DNA sequence: TGCGCCAGCAGCAACCGGGACACGGATCGGCAGTTCTTC. Amino acids: CASSNRDTDRQFF. Based on the CDR3 plus reference TRBV5-1 and TRBJ2-1, the full variable domain is KAGVTQTPRYLIKTRGQQVTLSCSPISGHRSVSWYQQTPGQGLQFLFEYFSETQRNKGNFPGRFSGRQFSNSRSEMNVSTLELGDSALYLCASSNRDTDRQFFGPGTRLTVL.

The chain has TRBV5-8 and TRBJ1-2, with a tentative D call TRBD1 (5 bases). Trimming pared 1 base from V and 2 bases from J, leaving 6 bases between. Germline CDR1 and CDR2: SGHTS and YDEGEE. The CDR3 is 13 amino acids. The CDR3 region has the DNA TGTGCCAGCAGCTTGTCAGGGAACTATGGCTACACCTTC. It translates to CASSLSGNYGYTF.

A few counts support this clone. V and J are TRBV6-6 and TRBJ1-5; 9 bases map to TRBD1. There are 16 residues in the CDR3. Germline-derived CDR1 and CDR2 are MNHNY and SVGAGI (reference sequence). V was clipped by 7 bases and J by 5 bases; unmatched bases: 12. CDR3 sequence (DNA): TGTGCCAGCACCCCCCTCCGGGACAGGGACGATCAGCCCCAGCATTTT. Its translation is CASTPLRDRDDQPQHF.

J is TRBJ1-2 and V is TRBV7-9, with 10 bases fitting TRBD1. There are 15 residues in the CDR3. Losses at the gene ends were 2 bases for V and 2 bases for J; bases not matched to a gene: 2. CDR1 is SEHNR, CDR2 FQNEAQ, per germline (reference sequence). The CDR3, as DNA: TGTGCCAGCAGCTTAAGGGACAGGGGAAACTATGGCTACACCTTC. Its translation is CASSLRDRGNYGYTF.

The chain uses TRBV4-1 and TRBJ2-1, with TRBD1 matching over 12 bases. J was trimmed by 7 bases and V by 0 bases; bases with no gene match: 7. This CDR3 comprises 17 residues. Germline loops: CDR1 MGHRA, CDR2 YSYEKL. The CDR3 sequence is CASSQDLGTGGKNEQFF. DNA for the CDR3: TGCGCCAGCAGCCAAGATTTGGGGACAGGGGGCAAGAATGAGCAGTTCTTC.

This chain connects TRBV7-9 to TRBJ1-6; D is unresolved. This CDR3 has 13 residues. V lost 3 bases and J lost 10, with 10 bases in between. Germline CDR1 and CDR2: SEHNR and FQNEAQ (reference sequence). Written as DNA, the CDR3 is TGTGCCAGCAGCTTTTCCCTCCGCTCACCCCTCCACTTT. This codes for CASSFSLRSPLHF.

The CDR3 loop is CASSAPPQHF. CDR3 bases: TGTGCCAGCAGTGCCCCGCCCCAGCATTTT. The chain employs TRBV6-5 and TRBJ1-5; D is ambiguous. Trimming took off 5 bases at V and 9 bases at J, with 5 bases between the two ends. Germline V gives CDR1 MNHEY, CDR2 SVGAGI. The CDR3 has 10 residues.

V usage is TRBV4-1 and J usage is TRBJ2-5; D call uncertain. This CDR3 spans 18 amino acids. V dropped 4 bases and J dropped 5 bases, with 26 bases sitting between them. Germline CDR1 is MGHRA and CDR2 is YSYEKL. The CDR3 nucleotides are TGCGCCAGCAGCCCCCGGCCTGGCGACAACTCGCCGGCGGAGACCCAGTACTTC. Translating it yields CASSPRPGDNSPAETQYF.

The chain uses TRBV2 and TRBJ1-4, with no clear D. The V gene lost 6 bases and the J gene lost 7 bases, with 15 bases spanning the gap. The CDR3 has 14 amino acids. CDR1 SNHLY and CDR2 FYNNEI come from the germline V gene. CDR3 residues: CASSLNQNGEKLFF. CDR3 nucleotides: TGTGCCAGCAGCCTGAATCAGAACGGTGAAAAACTGTTTTTT.

This clone was seen only a few times. CDR3 bases: TGTGCCAGCAGCTCCCCGGGACAGGGAAGAGAGACCCAGTACTTC. Protein: CASSSPGQGRETQYF. J is TRBJ2-5 and V is TRBV7-6, with 9 bases that match TRBD1. The CDR3 runs 15 residues. Germline trimming cut 4 bases from V and 4 bases from J; bases unmatched to any gene: 7. Germline CDR1 is SGHVS and CDR2 is FNYEAQ.

The rearrangement links TRBV6-5 to TRBJ1-2, with 7 positions matching TRBD1. The J segment lost 7 bases and the V segment lost 5 bases, leaving 7 bases of the junction unmatched. Germline V gene sequence: CDR1 MNHEY, CDR2 SVGAGI. This CDR3 is built from 13 residues. The CDR3 DNA is TGTGCCAGCAGTATACCAGGGGGACCTGGCTACACCTTC. Translation gives CASSIPGGPGYTF.

Relative to its sample, this clone is medium-sized. The rearrangement joins TRBV7-8 to TRBJ1-1; D is unclear. The CDR3 is 14 residues long. Per germline, CDR1 SGHVS and CDR2 FQNEAQ. V lost 1 base to trimming and J lost 2 bases, with 8 bases between them. CDR3 region: CASSLVAGNTEAFF. The CDR3 nucleotides read TGTGCCAGCAGCTTAGTTGCAGGTAACACTGAAGCTTTCTTT.

This chain links TRBV4-3 with TRBJ2-1; tentative D call: TRBD2 (7 bases). Germline V gives CDR1 LGHNA, CDR2 YSLEER. V shed 0 bases and J shed 13 bases, with 19 bases lying between them. The CDR3 spans 15 residues. CDR3 sequence: CASSQEGGLFGSQFF. Here the CDR3 DNA reads TGCGCCAGCAGCCAAGAGGGGGGGCTATTCGGTAGTCAGTTCTTC.

The genes are TRBV29-1 and TRBJ1-1; D is ambiguous. V was clipped by 4 bases and J by 3 bases, with 21 bases between them. The CDR3 sequence is 16 residues long. The V gene's germline CDR1 is SQVTM and CDR2 ANQGSEA. CDR3 residues: CSVVGRMRRRDTEAFF. The CDR3, as DNA: TGCAGCGTTGTCGGGAGAATGCGCAGGAGGGACACTGAAGCTTTCTTT.

This chain connects TRBV5-4 to TRBJ2-7, with TRBD1 matching 10 bases. Germline loops: CDR1 SGHNT, CDR2 YYREEE (reference sequence). The V segment lost 4 bases and the J segment 5 bases; nucleotides outside the gene matches: 6. The CDR3 runs 14 residues. The CDR3 DNA reads TGTGCCAGCAGCCGGGACAGGGGAGTCAACGAGCAGTACTTC. Translating it yields CASSRDRGVNEQYF.

The chain combines TRBV27 with TRBJ2-7, with 8 bases lining up with TRBD1. Per the germline V gene, CDR1 is MNHEY and CDR2 is SMNVEV (reference sequence). The CDR3 sequence is 14 residues long. The trim removed 6 bases at V and 6 bases at J, leaving 10 bases unmatched. DNA for the CDR3: TGTGCCAGCAGCCCCAGGACAGGGTGGGGCGAGCAGTACTTC. This sequence encodes CASSPRTGWGEQYF.

The rearrangement uses TRBV10-3 and TRBJ2-3; 8 bases fit TRBD2. Per the germline V gene, CDR1 is ENHRY and CDR2 is SYGVKD. The length of the CDR3 is 17 residues. Trimming at V came to 4 bases and at J to 0 bases, leaving 9 bases not matched to a gene. The CDR3 reads CAISGGLGGRSTDTQYF. The CDR3 nucleotides read TGTGCCATCAGTGGGGGACTAGGCGGGAGGAGCACAGATACGCAGTATTTT.

There are a few counts of this clone. The chain uses TRBV7-2 and TRBJ1-2, with 7 nucleotides matching TRBD1. The CDR3 is 15 residues long. After removal of 1 base from V and 2 bases from J, the junction contained 4 bases not matched to a gene. Germline assignment: CDR1 SGHTA and CDR2 FQGNSA. Here the CDR3 reads CASSLEGTANYGYTF. CDR3 sequence (DNA): TGTGCCAGCAGCTTAGAAGGGACAGCGAACTATGGCTACACCTTC.

The genes are TRBV18 and TRBJ1-1; TRBD1 might be the D (5 bases). The CDR3 runs 13 residues. Trimming took 1 base from V and 6 from J, leaving 9 bases between them. The V gene's germline CDR1 is KGHSH and CDR2 LQKENI. Written as DNA, the CDR3 is TGTGCCAGCTCACCACTGGGGGAAGCTGAAGCTTTCTTT. Encoded protein: CASSPLGEAEAFF.

CDR3 in DNA: TGTGCCAGCAATGGGCGGACGAACACCGGGGAGCTGTTTTTT. This translates into CASNGRTNTGELFF. The chain combines TRBV2 with TRBJ2-2; D is undetermined. The CDR3 spans 14 residues. Per the germline V gene, CDR1 is SNHLY and CDR2 is FYNNEI. Trimming left V 7 bases short and J 0 bases short, with 9 bases between.

V is TRBV5-1 and J is TRBJ2-2, with unresolved D. This CDR3 has 14 amino acids. Looked up from germline, CDR1 is SGHRS and CDR2 is YFSETQ. Trimming pared 1 base from V and 5 bases from J, leaving 9 bases between. As DNA, the CDR3 is TGCGCCAGCAGCTTGATGGTGGGGACCGGGGAGCTGTTTTTT. This translates into CASSLMVGTGELFF.

This chain joins TRBV5-1 and TRBJ1-2, with unresolved D. CDR1 is SGHRS, CDR2 YFSETQ, per germline. The CDR3 extends over 14 amino acids. Trimming took 0 bases from V and 4 from J, leaving 10 bases between them. The CDR3 loop is CASSLGERVYGYTF. Written as DNA, the CDR3 is TGCGCCAGCAGCTTGGGGGAGAGGGTCTATGGCTACACCTTC.

V gene TRBV5-1 combines with J gene TRBJ1-1; D is uncertain. This CDR3 comprises 17 residues. Germline CDR1 SGHRS, CDR2 YFSETQ. Trimming removed 2 bases from V and 1 base from J, with 18 bases in between. CDR3 amino acids: CASSFSGGWGSNTEAFF. CDR3 in DNA: TGCGCCAGCAGCTTCTCGGGAGGGTGGGGATCGAACACTGAAGCTTTCTTT.

V gene TRBV6-5 combines with J gene TRBJ2-3; 9 nucleotides agree with TRBD1. V shed 5 bases, J shed 5 bases, and the junction held 8 bases outside the gene matches. Germline-derived CDR1 and CDR2 are MNHEY and SVGAGI. The CDR3 length is 15 residues. The CDR3 loop reads CASSGKDRGEDTQYF. CDR3 in DNA: TGTGCCAGCAGTGGTAAGGACAGGGGTGAAGATACGCAGTATTTT.

The J gene is TRBJ2-2, the V gene TRBV4-2; tentatively, D is TRBD2 (5 bases). V lost 7 bases and J lost 5, with 20 bases in between. Germline-derived CDR1 and CDR2 are LGHNA and YNFKEQ. The CDR3 contains 16 residues. The CDR3 here is CASNTMPGSKTGELFF. The CDR3 nucleotides read TGTGCCAGCAATACGATGCCGGGAAGTAAGACCGGGGAGCTGTTTTTT.

The rearrangement joins TRBV5-1 to TRBJ2-2; D call uncertain. Trimming removed 5 bases from V and 2 bases from J, with 4 bases in between. CDR1 SGHRS and CDR2 YFSETQ come from the germline V gene. The CDR3 extends over 12 amino acids. CDR3 loop: CASRYNTGELFF. The CDR3 DNA follows: TGCGCCAGCAGGTATAACACCGGGGAGCTGTTTTTT.

The genes are TRBV4-1 and TRBJ1-2, with D unresolved. Germline V gene sequence: CDR1 MGHRA, CDR2 YSYEKL. The CDR3 runs 15 residues. Trimming removed 0 bases from V and 1 base from J, with 9 bases in between. CDR3 loop: CASSQDSGFNYGYTF. The CDR3 region has the DNA TGCGCCAGCAGCCAAGATTCAGGATTTAACTATGGCTACACCTTC.

The rearrangement links TRBV6-6 to TRBJ2-7; 9 positions agree with TRBD1. The CDR3 is 12 amino acids. Germline V CDR1 and CDR2: MNHNY, SVGAGI (reference sequence). V shed 6 bases and J 6 bases; nucleotides not matched to a gene: 3. The DNA of the CDR3 is TGTGCCAGCAGACAGACAGGGGGCGAGCAGTACTTC. It specifies CASRQTGGEQYF.

This clone was recorded only once. This chain links TRBV5-1 with TRBJ1-3, with TRBD1 as a possible D gene (6 bases). The V gene's germline CDR1 is SGHRS and CDR2 YFSETQ. This CDR3 is built from 16 residues. V lost 4 bases to trimming and J lost 0 bases, with 14 bases between them. The CDR3 nucleotides read TGCGCCAGCAGCAGACTAAACAGGGCCTCTGGAAACACCATATATTTT. It translates to CASSRLNRASGNTIYF.

This chain links TRBV7-3 with TRBJ2-2, with D maybe TRBD2 (6 bases). V was trimmed by 0 bases and J by 2 bases, leaving 19 bases between them. The length of the CDR3 is 19 residues. Per the germline V gene, CDR1 is SGHTA and CDR2 is FQGTGA. Here the CDR3 reads CASSLTRGTYTPNTGELFF. The CDR3 DNA reads as TGTGCCAGCAGCTTAACTCGCGGGACTTACACTCCTAACACCGGGGAGCTGTTTTTT.